The clone carrying this T cell receptor (beta chain) was detected only a few times. Trimming removed 6 bases from V and 4 bases from J, with 15 bases in between. Germline V gene lookup returns CDR1 DFQATT and CDR2 SNEGSKA (reference sequence). The CDR3 runs to 13 residues. MiXCR, run by TCRdb on the 5' RACE reads, gives a single entry per CDR3 protein. Among fewer than 500,000 distinct CDR3 sequences listed, roughly 24% were seen once. The data were taken from a study of identical twins. The sample was also linked to a second study, of T cells expressing NK-cell markers. That source notes: The study drew TCR beta repertoires from sorted CD3+CD56+NKG2C+, CD3+CD56+NKG2C- and CD3+CD56-NKG2C+ T cells. NKG2C+ dominant clonotypes from 6 or 7 donors made up roughly 1.0-7.5% of CD8+ T cells.

The TCR sequence derives from a woman between 18 and 29 years old in good health. V and J are TRBV20-1 and TRBJ1-1; D unresolved. Source material: CD4+ T cells sorted from blood. CDR3 sequence (DNA): TGCAGTGCAGCCGCGATTCCGGGCACTGAAGCTTTCTTT. Translation: CSAAAIPGTEAFF.